This record looks at one TCR beta chain sequence and its context. This specimen comes from a study of Graves' ophthalmopathy and Graves' hyperthyroidism. The sequenced template was RNA, covering the TCR beta CDR3 region. In the first round, RT-PCR was carried out with HTBI primers, and a multiplex PCR formed the second round. One entry per CDR3 protein, called by TCRdb with MiXCR from the multiplex PCR reads. Of about 1.1 million distinct CDR3 sequences listed, 36% are singletons. The CDR3 spans 14 residues. Germline lookup yields CDR1 DFQATT and CDR2 SNEGSKA (reference sequence). This TCR came from an adult man with Graves' hyperthyroidism. Sequenced sample: peripheral blood or thyroid tissue (not recorded which). V and J are TRBV20-1 and TRBJ1-6; TRBD1 matches at 9 bases. The DNA end lines up better with TRBJ1-5; the J call may be wrong. CDR3 region: CSARETGGNSPQHF. CDR3 DNA sequence: TGCAGTGCTAGAGAGACAGGGGGGAATTCACCCCAGCATTTT.